The present entry profiles one T cell receptor (beta chain) with its context. Its matching antigen is unknown. The CDR3 has 14 amino acids. V trimming: 5 bases; J trimming: 1 base; junction bases outside the gene matches: 3. CDR1 and CDR2 from the germline V gene are MRHNA and SNTAGT. This sample was taken from a study of cytomegalovirus exposure and HLA in healthy donors. General observations from the study: A link between a missense DCLRE1C variant and TCR beta V- and J-gene trimming emerged from a later analysis.

At the time of sampling, donors were nominally healthy, though unrecorded immune exposures were likely. The primer mix had 60 Vbeta and 13 Jbeta primers. Produced via immunoSEQ multiplex PCR; TCRdb's table is partial and in-frame only. The data contain about 200,000 clones, 82% of them singletons. This chain joins TRBV6-4 and TRBJ2-3; 7 bases fit TRBD1. The TCR was taken from a man in his forties in good health and CMV-seropositive. The sample comprised PBMCs. CDR3 protein: CASSTGVGTDTQYF. In DNA, the CDR3 is TGTGCCAGCAGTACAGGGGTGGGCACAGATACGCAGTATTTT.